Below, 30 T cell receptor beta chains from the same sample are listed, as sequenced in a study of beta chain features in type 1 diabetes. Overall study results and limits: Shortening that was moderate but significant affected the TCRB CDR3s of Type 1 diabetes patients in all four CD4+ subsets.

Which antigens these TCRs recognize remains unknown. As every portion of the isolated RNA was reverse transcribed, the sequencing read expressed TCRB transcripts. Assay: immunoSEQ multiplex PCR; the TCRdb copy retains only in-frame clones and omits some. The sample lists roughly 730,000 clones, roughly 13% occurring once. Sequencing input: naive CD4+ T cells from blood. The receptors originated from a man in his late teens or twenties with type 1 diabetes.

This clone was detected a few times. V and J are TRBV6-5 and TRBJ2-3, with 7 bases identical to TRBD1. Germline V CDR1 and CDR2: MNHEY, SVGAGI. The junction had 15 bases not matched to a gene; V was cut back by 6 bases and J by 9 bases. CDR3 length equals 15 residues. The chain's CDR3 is CASSLTGHQVGTQYF. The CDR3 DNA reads TGTGCCAGCAGCCTGACAGGGCATCAGGTGGGGACGCAGTATTTT.

The CDR3 nucleotides read TGCGCCAGCAGTCTTGATCTTAATTCCGGGACAGGGACCTCCTACGAGCAGTACTTC. Its translation is CASSLDLNSGTGTSYEQYF. The chain has TRBV23-1 and TRBJ2-7, with 9 nucleotides matching TRBD1. TRBV23-1 is an open reading frame, and its role is uncertain. The CDR3 sequence is 19 residues long. V shed 4 bases and J 0 bases; nucleotides not matched to a gene: 16.

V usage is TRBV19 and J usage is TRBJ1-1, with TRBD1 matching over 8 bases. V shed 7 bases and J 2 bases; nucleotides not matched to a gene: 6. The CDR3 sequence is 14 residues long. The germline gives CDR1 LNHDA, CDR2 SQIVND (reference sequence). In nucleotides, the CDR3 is TGTGCCAGTAAAATGACAGGGGACAACACTGAAGCTTTCTTT. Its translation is CASKMTGDNTEAFF.

The CDR3 protein is CASSPHGASRANYGYTF. The DNA for the CDR3 is TGTGCCAGCAGCCCACACGGTGCGTCTCGGGCAAACTATGGCTACACCTTC. The chain couples TRBV11-2 to TRBJ1-2; unclear D gene. CDR1 is SGHAT, CDR2 FQNNGV, per germline. This CDR3 region has 17 residues. V lost 5 bases and J lost 2, with 21 bases in between.

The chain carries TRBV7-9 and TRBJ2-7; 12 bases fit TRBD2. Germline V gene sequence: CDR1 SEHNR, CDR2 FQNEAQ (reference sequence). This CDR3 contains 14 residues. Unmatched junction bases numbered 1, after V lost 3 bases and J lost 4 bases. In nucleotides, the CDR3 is TGTGCCAGCAGCTTGACTAGCGGGGGTTACGAGCAGTACTTC. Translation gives CASSLTSGGYEQYF.

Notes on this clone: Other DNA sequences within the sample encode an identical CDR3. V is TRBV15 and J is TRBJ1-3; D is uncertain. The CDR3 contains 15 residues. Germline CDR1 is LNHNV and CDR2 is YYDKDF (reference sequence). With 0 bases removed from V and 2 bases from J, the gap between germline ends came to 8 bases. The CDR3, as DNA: TGTGCCACCAGCAGAGATCCAGGTCCTGGAAACACCATATATTTT. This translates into CATSRDPGPGNTIYF.

The CDR3 DNA reads TGTGCCAGCAGCGTAGTTCCCGAGGCCACCGAGCAGTACTTC. Translation gives CASSVVPEATEQYF. The J gene is TRBJ2-7, the V gene TRBV9; the D is unclear. Germline-derived CDR1 and CDR2 are SGDLS and YYNGEE. The CDR3 runs 14 residues. The V end was cut by 0 bases, the J end by 6 bases, with 13 bases between. The entire variable domain, with the rest obtained from reference TRBV9 and TRBJ2-7, is as follows: DSGVTQTPKHLITATGQRVTLRCSPRSGDLSVYWYQQSLDQGLQFLIQYYNGEERAKGNILERFSAQQFPDLHSELNLSSLELGDSALYFCASSVVPEATEQYFGPGTRLTVT.

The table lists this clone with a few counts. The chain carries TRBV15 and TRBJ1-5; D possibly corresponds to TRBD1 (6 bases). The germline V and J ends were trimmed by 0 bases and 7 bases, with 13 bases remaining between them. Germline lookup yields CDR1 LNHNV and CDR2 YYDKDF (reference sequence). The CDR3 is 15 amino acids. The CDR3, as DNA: TGTGCCACCAGCAGAGATGGTCAGGGGCGACAGCCCCAGCATTTT. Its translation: CATSRDGQGRQPQHF.

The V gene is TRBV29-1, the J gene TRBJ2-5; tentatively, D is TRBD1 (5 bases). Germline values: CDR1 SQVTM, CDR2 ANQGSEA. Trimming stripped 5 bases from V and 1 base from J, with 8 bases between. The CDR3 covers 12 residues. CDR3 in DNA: TGCAGCGTTCAGACAGCCCAAGAGACCCAGTACTTC. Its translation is CSVQTAQETQYF. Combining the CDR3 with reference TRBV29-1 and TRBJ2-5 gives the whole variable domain SAVISQKPSRDICQRGTSLTIQCQVDSQVTMMFWYRQQPGQSLTLIATANQGSEATYESGFVIDKFPISRPNLTFSTLTVSNMSPEDSSIYLCSVQTAQETQYFGPGTRLLVL.

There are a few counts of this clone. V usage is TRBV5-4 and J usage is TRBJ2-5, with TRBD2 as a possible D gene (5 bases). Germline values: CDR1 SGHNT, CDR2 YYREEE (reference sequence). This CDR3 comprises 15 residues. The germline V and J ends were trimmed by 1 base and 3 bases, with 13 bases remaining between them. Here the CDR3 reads CASSLRAGGEETQYF. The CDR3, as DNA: TGTGCCAGCAGCTTGAGGGCAGGAGGAGAAGAGACCCAGTACTTC.

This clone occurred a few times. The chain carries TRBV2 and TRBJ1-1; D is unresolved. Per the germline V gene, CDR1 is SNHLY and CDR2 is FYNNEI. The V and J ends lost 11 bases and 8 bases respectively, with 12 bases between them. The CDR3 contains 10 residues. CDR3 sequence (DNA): TGTGCCTCCGAAGGTGAAGAAGCTTTCTTT. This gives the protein CASEGEEAFF.

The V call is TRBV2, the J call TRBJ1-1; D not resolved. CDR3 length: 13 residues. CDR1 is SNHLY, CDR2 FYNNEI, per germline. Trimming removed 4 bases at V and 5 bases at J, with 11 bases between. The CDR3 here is CASSGQSRTEAFF. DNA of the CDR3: TGTGCCAGCAGTGGCCAATCGAGGACTGAAGCTTTCTTT. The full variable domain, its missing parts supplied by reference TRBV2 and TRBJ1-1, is EPEVTQTPSHQVTQMGQEVILRCVPISNHLYFYWYRQILGQKVEFLVSFYNNEISEKSEIFDDQFSVERPDGSNFTLKIRSTKLEDSAMYFCASSGQSRTEAFFGQGTRLTVV.

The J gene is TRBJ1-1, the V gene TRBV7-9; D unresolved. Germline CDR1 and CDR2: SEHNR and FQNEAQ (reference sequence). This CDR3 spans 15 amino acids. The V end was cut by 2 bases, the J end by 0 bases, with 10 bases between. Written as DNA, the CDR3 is TGTGCCAGCAGCTTAACGGCAGCGATGAACACTGAAGCTTTCTTT. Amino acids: CASSLTAAMNTEAFF.

The CDR3 spells CSVHPGQTYGYTF. The CDR3, as DNA: TGCAGCGTCCACCCCGGACAGACATATGGCTACACCTTC. The J gene is TRBJ1-2, the V gene TRBV29-1; a weak D match, TRBD1 (6 bases). The CDR3 is 13 amino acids. From germline, CDR1 is SQVTM and CDR2 ANQGSEA. Trimming shortened V by 6 bases and J by 5 bases, and 16 bases separated the two germline ends.

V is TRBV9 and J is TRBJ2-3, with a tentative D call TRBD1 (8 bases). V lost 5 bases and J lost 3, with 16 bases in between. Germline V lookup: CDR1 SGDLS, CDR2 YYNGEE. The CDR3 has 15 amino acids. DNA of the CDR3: TGTGCCAGCAGGATAACAGGGGGGGAGACAGATACGCAGTATTTT. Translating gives CASRITGGETDTQYF.

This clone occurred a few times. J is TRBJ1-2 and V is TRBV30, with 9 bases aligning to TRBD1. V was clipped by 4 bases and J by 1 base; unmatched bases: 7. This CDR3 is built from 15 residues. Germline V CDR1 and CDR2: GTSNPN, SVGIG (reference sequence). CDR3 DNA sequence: TGTGCCTGGACCTCGGACAGGGGAGATAACTATGGCTACACCTTC. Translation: CAWTSDRGDNYGYTF.

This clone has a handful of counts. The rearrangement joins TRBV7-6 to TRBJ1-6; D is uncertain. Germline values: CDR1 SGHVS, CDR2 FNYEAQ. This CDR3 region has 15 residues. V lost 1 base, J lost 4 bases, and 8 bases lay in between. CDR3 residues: CASSLGAVYNSPLHF. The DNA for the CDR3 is TGTGCCAGCAGCTTAGGGGCAGTTTATAATTCACCCCTCCACTTT. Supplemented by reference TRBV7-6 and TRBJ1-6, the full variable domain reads GAGVSQSPRYKVTKRGQDVALRCDPISGHVSLYWYRQALGQGPEFLTYFNYEAQQDKSGLPNDRFSAERPEGSISTLTIQRTEQRDSAMYRCASSLGAVYNSPLHFGNGTRLTVT.

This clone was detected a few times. The CDR3 sequence is CAAVDGPYGYTF. DNA of the CDR3: TGTGCCGCCGTGGACGGGCCCTATGGCTACACCTTC. The chain is built from TRBV28 and TRBJ1-2; D remains unclear. V dropped 11 bases and J dropped 4 bases, with 14 bases sitting between them. The CDR3 covers 12 residues. Germline V gene sequence: CDR1 MDHEN, CDR2 SYDVKM.

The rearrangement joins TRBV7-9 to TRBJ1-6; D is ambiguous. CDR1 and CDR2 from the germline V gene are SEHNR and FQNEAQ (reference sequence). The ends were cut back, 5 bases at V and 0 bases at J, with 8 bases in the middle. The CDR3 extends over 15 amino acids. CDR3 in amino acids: CASSQGISYNSPLHF. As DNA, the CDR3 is TGTGCCAGCAGCCAAGGGATCTCCTATAATTCACCCCTCCACTTT.

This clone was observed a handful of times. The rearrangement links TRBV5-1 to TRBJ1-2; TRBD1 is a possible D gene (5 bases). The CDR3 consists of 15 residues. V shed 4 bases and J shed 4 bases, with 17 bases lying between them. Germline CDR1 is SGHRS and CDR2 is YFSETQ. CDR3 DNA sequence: TGCGCCAGCAGCACAAGTGCGTGGGGCGTCTATGGCTACACCTTC. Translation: CASSTSAWGVYGYTF.

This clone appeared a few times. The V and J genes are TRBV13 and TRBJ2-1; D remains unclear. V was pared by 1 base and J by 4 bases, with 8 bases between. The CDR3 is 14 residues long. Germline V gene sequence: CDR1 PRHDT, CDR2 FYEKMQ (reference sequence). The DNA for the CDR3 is TGTGCCAGCAGCTTAGAATACGGGTACAATGAGCAGTTCTTC. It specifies CASSLEYGYNEQFF.

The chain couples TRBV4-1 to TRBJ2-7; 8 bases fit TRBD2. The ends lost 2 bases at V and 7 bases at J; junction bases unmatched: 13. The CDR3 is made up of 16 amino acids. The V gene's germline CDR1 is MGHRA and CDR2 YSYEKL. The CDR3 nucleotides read TGCGCCAGCAGCCAACCAGGGAGCGGGGGCCGAATGGAGCAGTACTTC. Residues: CASSQPGSGGRMEQYF.

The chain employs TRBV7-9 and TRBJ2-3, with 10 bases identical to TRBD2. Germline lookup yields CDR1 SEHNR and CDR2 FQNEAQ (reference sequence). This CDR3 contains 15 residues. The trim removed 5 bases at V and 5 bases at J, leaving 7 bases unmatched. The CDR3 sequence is CASSRILAGLDTQYF. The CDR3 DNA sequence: TGTGCCAGCAGCCGGATACTAGCGGGGTTAGATACGCAGTATTTT.

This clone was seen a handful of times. The CDR3 region is CASSIVGGLNTEAFF. CDR3 coding DNA: TGTGCCAGTAGTATAGTTGGGGGGCTGAACACTGAAGCTTTCTTT. The chain has TRBV19 and TRBJ1-1; D perhaps matches TRBD1 (6 bases). V dropped 1 base and J dropped 0 bases, with 9 bases sitting between them. Germline CDR1 LNHDA, CDR2 SQIVND (reference sequence). The CDR3 is 15 residues long.

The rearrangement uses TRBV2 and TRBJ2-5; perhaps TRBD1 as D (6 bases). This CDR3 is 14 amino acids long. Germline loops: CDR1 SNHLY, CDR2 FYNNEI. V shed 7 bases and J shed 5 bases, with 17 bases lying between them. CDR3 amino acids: CASMWAGDRETQYF. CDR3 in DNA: TGTGCCAGCATGTGGGCAGGGGATCGTGAGACCCAGTACTTC.

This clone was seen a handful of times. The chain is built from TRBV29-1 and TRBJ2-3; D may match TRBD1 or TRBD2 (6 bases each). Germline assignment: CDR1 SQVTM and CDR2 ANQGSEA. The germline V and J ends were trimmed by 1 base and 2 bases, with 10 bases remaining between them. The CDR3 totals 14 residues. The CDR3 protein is CSVEVGGPTDTQYF. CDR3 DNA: TGCAGCGTTGAAGTAGGGGGGCCCACAGATACGCAGTATTTT.

CDR3 bases: TGCAGCGTTGAAGTCCGGGGTCTTAGCACAGATACGCAGTATTTT. Residues: CSVEVRGLSTDTQYF. V and J are TRBV29-1 and TRBJ2-3, with D tentatively TRBD2 (5 bases). Germline CDR1 and CDR2: SQVTM and ANQGSEA. V lost 1 base and J lost 0, with 11 bases in between. The CDR3 covers 15 residues.

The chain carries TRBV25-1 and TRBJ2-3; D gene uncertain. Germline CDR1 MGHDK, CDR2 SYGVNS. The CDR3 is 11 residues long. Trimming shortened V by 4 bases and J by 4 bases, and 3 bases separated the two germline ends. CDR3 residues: CASSVADTQYF. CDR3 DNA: TGTGCCAGCAGTGTAGCAGATACGCAGTATTTT.

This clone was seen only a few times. CDR3 DNA: TGTGCCAGCAGCGTACAGTCCTCTGGGGCCAACGTCCTGACTTTC. Translating it yields CASSVQSSGANVLTF. V is TRBV9 and J is TRBJ2-6, with unresolved D. This CDR3 spans 15 amino acids. The germline V gene has CDR1 SGDLS and CDR2 YYNGEE. The germline V and J ends were trimmed by 1 base and 0 bases, with 5 bases remaining between them.

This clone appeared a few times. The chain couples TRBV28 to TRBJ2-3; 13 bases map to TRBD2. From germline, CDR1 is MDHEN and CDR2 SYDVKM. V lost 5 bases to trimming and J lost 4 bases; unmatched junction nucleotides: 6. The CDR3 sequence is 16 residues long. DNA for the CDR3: TGTGCCAGCAGTCCCGGGACTAGCGGGGTCTCAGATACGCAGTATTTT. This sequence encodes CASSPGTSGVSDTQYF.